A selection of T cell receptor beta chains follows, all from one sample in a study of blood T cell repertoires in COVID-19. Profiled with immunoSEQ multiplex PCR; TCRdb holds only in-frame clones, not every one. The sample comprises fewer than 300,000 clones, just over 90% of which are singletons, and around 2.2% rests with the top ten. Sequencing was performed on peripheral blood. Source of these receptors: a woman younger than 45 with COVID-19, enrolled during active disease. CDR3s include the opening cysteine and the closing phenylalanine or tryptophan. Fields, in order: CDR3 protein, V gene, J gene.

CASRGQGAGTEAFF	TRBV6-6	TRBJ1-1
CASSHEAPTAGNPYGYTF	TRBV14	TRBJ1-2
CASRPGQLNEKLFF	TRBV6-5	TRBJ1-4
CASSSRRTGAWGNEQFF	TRBV2	TRBJ2-1
CASSPEGDSTDTQYF	TRBV5-1	TRBJ2-3
CASSHRDTETQYF	TRBV7-9	TRBJ2-5
CASSLSLTGLKTGELFF	TRBV5-1	TRBJ2-2
CASSSEGNTEAFF	TRBV18	TRBJ1-1
CASSVGANEQFF	TRBV9	TRBJ2-1
CASSLGGLSYEQYF	TRBV7-9	TRBJ2-7
CASSLGTGYGYTF	TRBV5-1	TRBJ1-2
CASSSSLLGMTGELFF	TRBV5-1	TRBJ2-2
CASSPGAGQNQPQHF	TRBV5-1	TRBJ1-5
CASSSDGQPQHF	TRBV5-4	TRBJ1-5
CASSLGTSAFSYNEQFF	TRBV5-8	TRBJ2-1
CASSEAPPGQENYGYTF	TRBV2	TRBJ1-2
CASSIPSGSSYEQYF	TRBV13	TRBJ2-7
CASSQTSGSRRETQYF	TRBV11-2	TRBJ2-5
CASSLGSGTGNTEAFF	TRBV11-1	TRBJ1-1
CATSDLGGRVNTEAFF	TRBV24-1	TRBJ1-1
CASSQRPRLGYEQYF	TRBV23-1	TRBJ2-7
CASSFGERDEAFF	TRBV5-1	TRBJ1-1
CATSNLGSGVEKLFF	TRBV15	TRBJ1-4
CASSLGQGAGELFF	TRBV5-4	TRBJ2-2
CASSQGTGEGGEAFF	TRBV4-1	TRBJ1-1
CASSLSSAGYSNQPQHF	TRBV27	TRBJ1-5
CASSFTGGTASPLHF	TRBV27	TRBJ1-6
CAWSPTGDTQYF	TRBV30	TRBJ2-3
CASSPRDRVLSGNTIYF	TRBV3-1/TRBV3-2	TRBJ1-3
CAWSNRLPAADEKLFF	TRBV30	TRBJ1-4
CSATDGDTQYF	TRBV20-1	TRBJ2-3
CASSQGTGVRSPLHF	TRBV3-1/TRBV3-2	TRBJ1-6
CASSPMDSYEQYF	TRBV5-4	TRBJ2-7
CASSSLEDTQYF	TRBV5-8	TRBJ2-3
CASSDRQGAIEKLFF	TRBV11-3	TRBJ1-4
CASRGQGPLEKLFF	TRBV2	TRBJ1-4
CASSPGQGAGNTIYF	TRBV5-4	TRBJ1-3
CASSQDPGYNEQFF	TRBV3-1/TRBV3-2	TRBJ2-1
CASGRQGSYEQYF	TRBV7-9	TRBJ2-7
CASSQDRGEVQYF	TRBV3-1/TRBV3-2	TRBJ2-7
CASSEEASGYTDTQYF	TRBV10-1	TRBJ2-3